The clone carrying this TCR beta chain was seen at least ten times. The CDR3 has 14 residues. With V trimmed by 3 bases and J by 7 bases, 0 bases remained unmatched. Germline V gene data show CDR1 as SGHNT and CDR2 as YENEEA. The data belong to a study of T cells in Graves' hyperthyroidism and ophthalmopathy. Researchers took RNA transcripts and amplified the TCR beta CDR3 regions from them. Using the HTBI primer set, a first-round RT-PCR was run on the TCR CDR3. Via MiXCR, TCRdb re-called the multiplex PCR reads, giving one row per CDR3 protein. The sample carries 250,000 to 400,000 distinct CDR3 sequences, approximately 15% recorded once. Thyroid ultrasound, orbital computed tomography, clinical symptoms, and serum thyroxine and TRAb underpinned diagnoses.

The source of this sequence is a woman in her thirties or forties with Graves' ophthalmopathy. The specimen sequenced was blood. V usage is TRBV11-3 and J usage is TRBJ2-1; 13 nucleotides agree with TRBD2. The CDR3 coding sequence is TGTGCCAGCAGCTTGGGACTAGCGGGAAATGAGCAGTTCTTC. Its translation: CASSLGLAGNEQFF.